The 28 T cell receptor beta chains below come from one sample, sequenced in a study of T cells in pancreatic ductal adenocarcinoma. This table comes from immunoSEQ multiplex PCR, and its TCRdb copy is limited to in-frame clones, with some not included. The sample lists more than 85,000 clones; nearly 95% were seen once. No neoadjuvant therapy was given to the selected pancreatic ductal adenocarcinoma patients before their surgery. Sequencing was performed on PBMCs. Receptor source: a human donor with pancreatic ductal adenocarcinoma.

The rearrangement uses TRBV7-2 and TRBJ2-7; D remains ambiguous. The CDR3 contains 15 residues. From germline, CDR1 is SGHTA and CDR2 FQGNSA. The V end lost 0 bases, the J end lost 0 bases, and 9 bases lay between the germline ends. CDR3 DNA: TGTGCCAGCAGCTTAGCGCGGAGAAGCTCCTACGAGCAGTACTTC. It encodes CASSLARRSSYEQYF.

The chain couples TRBV19 to TRBJ2-4, with 9 bases fitting TRBD2. CDR3 size: 15 residues. Losses at the gene ends were 6 bases for V and 10 bases for J; bases not matched to a gene: 13. Per the germline V gene, CDR1 is LNHDA and CDR2 is SQIVND (reference sequence). The CDR3 spells CASRPLASGKGIQYF. The CDR3 bases are TGTGCCAGTAGACCGCTGGCTAGCGGGAAGGGGATTCAGTACTTC.

The chain has TRBV27 and TRBJ1-5; the D gene is possibly TRBD1 (6 bases). Trimming removed 5 bases at V and 0 bases at J, with 11 bases between. CDR3 size: 15 residues. CDR1 is MNHEY and CDR2 is SMNVEV in the germline V gene (reference sequence). CDR3 amino acids: CASSPGGASNQPQHF. In nucleotides, the CDR3 is TGTGCCAGCAGTCCCGGGGGGGCTAGCAATCAGCCCCAGCATTTT.

This clone was counted a single time. The rearrangement links TRBV7-2 to TRBJ2-7; the match to TRBD2 covers 8 bases. This CDR3 has 16 residues. Germline V lookup: CDR1 SGHTA, CDR2 FQGNSA. The V gene end was trimmed by 1 base and the J gene end by 2 bases; junction bases not matched to a gene: 7. The CDR3 coding sequence is TGTGCCAGCAGCTTAGGGGTTAGCGGGAACCCCTACGAGCAGTACTTC. Its protein is CASSLGVSGNPYEQYF. Based on the CDR3 plus reference TRBV7-2 and TRBJ2-7, the full variable domain is GAGVSQSPSNKVTEKGKDVELRCDPISGHTALYWYRQSLGQGLEFLIYFQGNSAPDKSGLPSDRFSAERTGGSVSTLTIQRTQQEDSAVYLCASSLGVSGNPYEQYFGPGTRLTVT.

This sequence joins TRBV4-1 and TRBJ2-3, with D possibly TRBD2 on 6 matching bases. The CDR3 runs 15 residues. Trimming left V 4 bases short and J 2 bases short, with 13 bases between. CDR1 is MGHRA and CDR2 is YSYEKL in the germline V gene. CDR3 DNA: TGCGCCAGCAGCCGGGGAGCGGGCGACACAGATACGCAGTATTTT. Its protein product is CASSRGAGDTDTQYF.

The rearrangement joins TRBV7-2 to TRBJ2-5, with 7 bases fitting TRBD2. Germline V lookup: CDR1 SGHTA, CDR2 FQGNSA. This CDR3 spans 14 amino acids. V dropped 6 bases and J dropped 5; count of bases not matched to a gene: 9. CDR3 sequence: CASSFGLVGETQYF. CDR3 DNA: TGTGCCAGCAGTTTTGGACTAGTGGGGGAGACCCAGTACTTC.

The chain joins TRBV6-1 to TRBJ2-3; 8 nucleotides align to TRBD2. Germline CDR1 MNHNS, CDR2 SASEGT. The J segment lost 1 base and the V segment lost 3 bases, leaving 6 bases of the junction unmatched. CDR3 length: 16 amino acids. CDR3 region: CASSERRGDRTDTQYF. The CDR3 DNA reads as TGTGCCAGCAGTGAGAGGCGGGGGGATCGCACAGATACGCAGTATTTT.

V gene TRBV28 combines with J gene TRBJ2-1; 8 bases line up with TRBD1. The germline V gene encodes CDR1 MDHEN and CDR2 SYDVKM. J lost 5 bases, V lost 4 bases, and 7 bases had no gene match. The CDR3 consists of 15 residues. The CDR3 bases are TGTGCCAGCAGTTCGCCGGGACAGGTTGACAATGAGCAGTTCTTC. This sequence encodes CASSSPGQVDNEQFF.

The V gene is TRBV7-8, the J gene TRBJ1-5; 9 nucleotides agree with TRBD1. The V gene end was trimmed by 5 bases and the J gene end by 4 bases; junction bases not matched to a gene: 0. Per germline, CDR1 SGHVS and CDR2 FQNEAQ. The CDR3 sequence is 13 residues long. The CDR3 region is CASSGTGNQPQHF. Here the CDR3 DNA reads TGTGCCAGCAGCGGGACAGGGAATCAGCCCCAGCATTTT.

The chain is built from TRBV4-1 and TRBJ2-3, with D perhaps matching TRBD2 (5 bases). V lost 2 bases and J 2 bases, leaving 20 bases between the germline ends. CDR1 is MGHRA, CDR2 YSYEKL, per germline. This CDR3 comprises 18 residues. The CDR3 spells CASSQSEGGGLLTDTQYF. The DNA of the CDR3 is TGCGCCAGCAGCCAAAGTGAAGGTGGTGGACTTCTCACAGATACGCAGTATTTT.

CDR3 bases: TGTGCCATCACGGAGGAGCGGGAGTTCTACGAGCAGTACTTC. Amino acid sequence: CAITEEREFYEQYF. The chain combines TRBV10-3 with TRBJ2-7, with 8 bases aligning to TRBD2. The germline CDR1 and CDR2 sequences are ENHRY and SYGVKD. The J segment lost 3 bases and the V segment lost 7 bases, leaving 8 bases of the junction unmatched. The length of the CDR3 is 14 residues.

V is TRBV6-1 and J is TRBJ2-1; TRBD2 is a possible D gene (6 bases). The CDR3 has 13 residues. V was pared by 6 bases and J by 9 bases, with 15 bases between. CDR1 and CDR2 from the germline V gene are MNHNS and SASEGT. The CDR3, as DNA: TGTGCCAGCAGGACGTCACTAGCTGGTGAGCAGTTCTTC. Translation: CASRTSLAGEQFF.

This clone has only a few counts. The chain is built from TRBV19 and TRBJ2-1; a weak D match, TRBD2 (6 bases). Germline values: CDR1 LNHDA, CDR2 SQIVND (reference sequence). V was shortened by 7 bases and J by 4 bases, with 20 bases between the two germline ends. The length of the CDR3 is 16 residues. Here the CDR3 reads CASNSGHREIYNEQFF. Here the CDR3 DNA reads TGTGCCAGTAACTCTGGTCACCGGGAGATTTACAATGAGCAGTTCTTC. Full variable domain (outside the CDR3, taken from reference TRBV19 and TRBJ2-1): DGGITQSPKYLFRKEGQNVTLSCEQNLNHDAMYWYRQDPGQGLRLIYYSQIVNDFQKGDIAEGYSVSREKKESFPLTVTSAQKNPTAFYLCASNSGHREIYNEQFFGPGTRLTVL.

V and J are TRBV5-5 and TRBJ2-2, with D possibly being TRBD2 (5 bases). This CDR3 comprises 15 residues. Per the germline V gene, CDR1 is SGHKS and CDR2 is YYEKEE (reference sequence). The V end was cut by 4 bases, the J end by 5 bases, with 15 bases between. CDR3 amino acids: CASSARETGTGELFF. The CDR3, as DNA: TGTGCCAGCAGCGCCCGGGAAACTGGAACCGGGGAGCTGTTTTTT.

The V call is TRBV7-9, the J call TRBJ1-1; no reliable D call. CDR3 length: 11 amino acids. Trimming shortened V by 8 bases and J by 5 bases, and 9 bases separated the two germline ends. The germline CDR1 and CDR2 sequences are SEHNR and FQNEAQ (reference sequence). The CDR3 nucleotides are TGTGCCAGCGTATGGAGTACTGAAGCTTTCTTT. Encoded protein: CASVWSTEAFF.

This chain links TRBV7-9 with TRBJ2-2; D possibly corresponds to TRBD1 (6 bases). CDR3 length: 13 amino acids. Trimming cost V 10 bases and J 4 bases, with 13 bases left between them. Germline CDR1 SEHNR, CDR2 FQNEAQ (reference sequence). The CDR3: CATPTGLTGELFF. Here the CDR3 DNA reads TGTGCCACCCCAACAGGGCTCACCGGGGAGCTGTTTTTT.

This chain joins TRBV28 and TRBJ2-1; the D is unclear. Germline V CDR1 and CDR2: MDHEN, SYDVKM. The CDR3 runs 12 residues. Trimming removed 5 bases from V and 12 bases from J, with 14 bases in between. The CDR3 DNA reads TGTGCCAGCAGTCCCTCCTTAGAGGCGCAGTTCTTC. Translation: CASSPSLEAQFF.

The chain recombines TRBV5-4 with TRBJ2-3, with 11 nucleotides matching TRBD2. The germline V gene has CDR1 SGHNT and CDR2 YYREEE (reference sequence). This CDR3 is built from 16 residues. V shed 4 bases and J 1 base; nucleotides not matched to a gene: 5. CDR3 loop: CASSTTSGSGTDTQYF. The CDR3 nucleotides read TGTGCCAGCAGCACTACTAGCGGGAGCGGCACAGATACGCAGTATTTT.

The chain employs TRBV6-1 and TRBJ1-1, with D possibly TRBD1 on 5 matching bases. This CDR3 spans 13 amino acids. Germline V lookup: CDR1 MNHNS, CDR2 SASEGT. Trimming removed 7 bases at V and 5 bases at J, with 14 bases between. The CDR3 is CASTARAGTEAFF. The DNA of the CDR3 is TGTGCCAGCACGGCCAGGGCAGGGACTGAAGCTTTCTTT.

This clone was observed a single time. The V call is TRBV5-1, the J call TRBJ2-3; 14 positions match TRBD2. CDR1 SGHRS and CDR2 YFSETQ come from the germline V gene. After removal of 4 bases from V and 4 bases from J, the junction contained 11 bases not matched to a gene. The length of the CDR3 is 18 residues. The CDR3 protein is CASSKTGLAGDRADTQYF. The CDR3 DNA sequence: TGCGCCAGCAGCAAAACGGGACTAGCGGGAGATAGGGCAGATACGCAGTATTTT.

The chain recombines TRBV5-6 with TRBJ1-1; 8 bases map to TRBD1. Germline trimming cut 4 bases from V and 10 bases from J; bases unmatched to any gene: 9. CDR3 length: 13 amino acids. The germline CDR1 and CDR2 sequences are SGHDT and YYEEEE. The CDR3 DNA follows: TGTGCCAGCAGCGGGTCGGACAGGGAGGGAGCTTTCTTT. Translated: CASSGSDREGAFF. Combining the CDR3 with reference TRBV5-6 and TRBJ1-1 gives the whole variable domain DAGVTQSPTHLIKTRGQQVTLRCSPKSGHDTVSWYQQALGQGPQFIFQYYEEEERQRGNFPDRFSGHQFPNYSSELNVNALLLGDSALYLCASSGSDREGAFFGQGTRLTVV.

The chain recombines TRBV7-8 with TRBJ1-1; 8 nucleotides match TRBD1. There are 16 residues in the CDR3. Germline V CDR1 and CDR2: SGHVS, FQNEAQ. V dropped 6 bases and J dropped 0; count of bases not matched to a gene: 9. CDR3 sequence: CASRTGARQMNTEAFF. Here the CDR3 DNA reads TGTGCCAGCAGGACAGGGGCACGACAAATGAACACTGAAGCTTTCTTT.

The chain couples TRBV7-9 to TRBJ2-7, with 7 bases fitting TRBD2. The CDR3 spans 15 residues. CDR1 and CDR2 (germline): SEHNR, FQNEAQ (reference sequence). J was trimmed by 3 bases and V by 1 base; bases with no gene match: 6. The CDR3 spells CASSLGAASGYEQYF. CDR3 DNA sequence: TGTGCCAGCAGCTTAGGGGCCGCTAGCGGCTACGAGCAGTACTTC. Supplemented by reference TRBV7-9 and TRBJ2-7, the full variable domain reads DTGVSQNPRHKITKRGQNVTFRCDPISEHNRLYWYRQTLGQGPEFLTYFQNEAQLEKSRLLSDRFSAERPKGSFSTLEIQRTEQGDSAMYLCASSLGAASGYEQYFGPGTRLTVT.

The chain employs TRBV7-9 and TRBJ2-1; a possible D gene is TRBD1 (6 bases). Trimming took 6 bases from V and 8 from J, leaving 17 bases between them. The V gene's germline CDR1 is SEHNR and CDR2 FQNEAQ (reference sequence). CDR3 length: 14 residues. The CDR3 reads CASSPERGMDEQFF. The CDR3 DNA reads as TGTGCCAGCAGTCCCGAGAGGGGGATGGATGAGCAGTTCTTC.

The chain has TRBV7-3 and TRBJ2-3; D is perhaps TRBD1 (5 bases). There are 13 residues in the CDR3. Per germline, CDR1 SGHTA and CDR2 FQGTGA. V lost 2 bases and J 5 bases, leaving 8 bases between the germline ends. The CDR3 spells CASSLGAQDTQYF. The CDR3 DNA follows: TGTGCCAGCAGCTTAGGGGCTCAAGATACGCAGTATTTT.

This chain connects TRBV5-6 to TRBJ1-2; D possibly corresponds to TRBD1 (6 bases). Germline V gives CDR1 SGHDT, CDR2 YYEEEE. Deletions cut 2 bases from V and 4 bases from J, with 12 bases between. This CDR3 has 14 amino acids. The CDR3 loop is CASSFPRGTYGYTF. The CDR3 DNA reads TGTGCCAGCAGCTTCCCCAGGGGTACCTATGGCTACACCTTC.

The chain uses TRBV9 and TRBJ2-1, with 8 bases that match TRBD2. The CDR3 consists of 13 residues. Trimming cost V 6 bases and J 10 bases; bases outside gene matches: 9. The germline V gene encodes CDR1 SGDLS and CDR2 YYNGEE. The CDR3 protein is CASTDPTSGEQFF. CDR3 sequence (DNA): TGTGCCAGCACCGACCCTACTAGCGGCGAGCAGTTCTTC.

The table lists this clone with a count of one. J is TRBJ1-5 and V is TRBV5-8; TRBD1 aligns across 12 bases. Trimming at V came to 3 bases and at J to 1 base, leaving 2 bases not matched to a gene. The CDR3 runs to 16 residues. The germline V gene has CDR1 SGHTS and CDR2 YDEGEE. DNA for the CDR3: TGTGCCAGCAGCTCCGGGACAGGGGGCAGCAATCAGCCCCAGCATTTT. This translates into CASSSGTGGSNQPQHF. The full variable domain, with the rest looked up from reference TRBV5-8 and TRBJ1-5, is EAGVTQSPTHLIKTRGQQATLRCSPISGHTSVYWYQQALGLGLQFLLWYDEGEERNRGNFPPRFSGRQFPNYSSELNVNALELEDSALYLCASSSGTGGSNQPQHFGDGTRLSIL.